This T cell receptor beta chain was observed in a study of cytomegalovirus exposure and HLA in healthy donors. The study ran its PCR with 60 Vbeta and 13 Jbeta primers. Repertoires were generated with immunoSEQ multiplex PCR, while TCRdb's copy carries only in-frame clones and drops some. The sample contains hundreds of thousands of clones, roughly 85% of which appear only once. Study-wide points: Most TCR beta V segments were productive about 87% or about 30% of the time in an earlier analysis. The authors listed 150 to 200 TCR beta chains as cytomegalovirus-associated.

Only a few counts were recorded for this clone. Its antigen is unknown. Trimming cost V 0 bases and J 5 bases; bases outside gene matches: 6. The CDR3 runs to 16 residues. Germline V gene sequence: CDR1 MNHEY, CDR2 SVGAGI. This chain connects TRBV6-5 to TRBJ2-2; TRBD1 agrees at 7 bases. Sequences were obtained from PBMCs. This clonotype was sampled from a male donor in good health and CMV-seronegative. The CDR3 loop is CASSYSLTGLTGELFF. CDR3 bases: TGTGCCAGCAGTTACTCTTTGACAGGGTTGACCGGGGAGCTGTTTTTT.